This T cell receptor beta chain appears in the sequencing data of a study of CD8+CD57+ T cells in acquired aplastic anemia. The overall study: Across the sorted CD4+ and CD8+ cells, DNA amounts averaged roughly 3 ug. Healthy-donor CD4+ cells averaged around 10 million reads.

CDR3 and TCR beta VDJ profiling relied on a genomic DNA template. TCRdb re-called the reads with MiXCR, one entry per CDR3 protein. Here the sample spans about 130,000 distinct CDR3 sequences, roughly 50% being singletons. Germline V CDR1 and CDR2: SEHNR, FQNEAQ (reference sequence). The CDR3 spans 14 residues. With V trimmed by 2 bases and J by 6 bases, 3 bases remained unmatched. This clonotype was observed at least ten times. The chain joins TRBV7-9 to TRBJ1-2, with TRBD1 matching 10 bases. The TCR comes from a human donor in good health, serving as a control. The sequencing input was sorted CD4+, CD8+, or CD8+CD57+ T cells (not recorded which) from PBMCs. The chain's CDR3 is CASSLFGTGDGYTF. In nucleotides, the CDR3 is TGTGCCAGCAGCTTATTTGGGACAGGGGATGGCTACACCTTC. The whole variable domain, filled in from reference TRBV7-9 and TRBJ1-2, reads DTGVSQNPRHKITKRGQNVTFRCDPISEHNRLYWYRQTLGQGPEFLTYFQNEAQLEKSRLLSDRFSAERPKGSFSTLEIQRTEQGDSAMYLCASSLFGTGDGYTFGSGTRLTVV.